A single sample is the source of the 18 T cell receptor beta chains below, sequenced in a study of shared clonotypes between healthy human individuals. Naive CD8 populations comprised CD45RO-negative cells positively selected for CCR7, excluding terminally differentiated effector memory CD45RA+ cells. This table comes from immunoSEQ multiplex PCR, and its TCRdb copy is limited to in-frame clones, with some not included. Among around 2,100,000 clones listed, less than 95% were seen once. Sequencing used naive CD8+ T cells sorted from blood. These receptors all stem from a man younger than 35 in good health.

The V call is TRBV4-3, the J call TRBJ2-5; 12 bases agree with TRBD2. The CDR3 is 15 amino acids. Germline V CDR1 and CDR2: LGHNA, YSLEER. The junction had 0 bases not matched to a gene; V was cut back by 4 bases and J by 0 bases. The CDR3 DNA reads as TGCGCCAGCAGCCGGACTAGCGGGAACCAAGAGACCCAGTACTTC. Protein: CASSRTSGNQETQYF.

The rearrangement joins TRBV6-1 to TRBJ1-1, with D hard to call. The length of the CDR3 is 14 residues. CDR1 is MNHNS and CDR2 is SASEGT in the germline V gene. V lost 3 bases and J lost 2, with 10 bases in between. The DNA for the CDR3 is TGTGCCAGCAGTGATACCCCGGGTAACACTGAAGCTTTCTTT. Translation: CASSDTPGNTEAFF.

This clone was observed a single time. The chain combines TRBV4-3 with TRBJ1-6, with 7 bases identical to TRBD1. The V gene end was trimmed by 0 bases and the J gene end by 7 bases; junction bases not matched to a gene: 9. The germline V gene encodes CDR1 LGHNA and CDR2 YSLEER. The CDR3 totals 17 residues. Written as DNA, the CDR3 is TGCGCCAGCAGCCAAGATCAGGAGACAGGGCCCAATTCACCCCTCCACTTT. Encoded protein: CASSQDQETGPNSPLHF.

The rearrangement joins TRBV5-1 to TRBJ1-2; D gene ambiguous. V was shortened by 4 bases and J by 7 bases, with 23 bases between the two germline ends. Germline CDR1 SGHRS, CDR2 YFSETQ. The CDR3 length is 16 residues. For the CDR3, the DNA is TGCGCCAGCAGCCACCGTCAAAATCTCGACCCACTTGGCTACACCTTC. It encodes CASSHRQNLDPLGYTF.

A word on this clone: At the DNA level, this CDR3 is encoded by other sequences in the same sample as well. The V call is TRBV28, the J call TRBJ1-1; perhaps TRBD1 as D (5 bases). The CDR3 is made up of 14 amino acids. Per the germline V gene, CDR1 is MDHEN and CDR2 is SYDVKM. Trimming removed 4 bases from V and 1 base from J, with 10 bases in between. The CDR3 protein is CASSSLGENTEAFF. The CDR3 nucleotides read TGTGCCAGCAGTTCCCTGGGGGAGAACACTGAAGCTTTCTTT.

The chain combines TRBV4-3 with TRBJ2-4, with 11 positions matching TRBD2. Germline lookup yields CDR1 LGHNA and CDR2 YSLEER. The V gene end was trimmed by 0 bases and the J gene end by 0 bases; junction bases not matched to a gene: 7. The CDR3 extends over 19 amino acids. The CDR3 sequence: CASSQELAGVLSAKNIQYF. CDR3 DNA sequence: TGCGCCAGCAGCCAAGAACTAGCGGGAGTACTCTCAGCCAAAAACATTCAGTACTTC.

The chain links TRBV7-9 to TRBJ1-1; D remains ambiguous. The CDR3 loop spans 15 amino acids. V was pared by 0 bases and J by 0 bases, with 8 bases between. In germline, CDR1 is SEHNR, CDR2 FQNEAQ (reference sequence). CDR3 bases: TGTGCCAGCAGCTTAGCGCTAGGGATGAACACTGAAGCTTTCTTT. Its protein is CASSLALGMNTEAFF.

This clone is a singleton in its sample. The chain carries TRBV6-6 and TRBJ2-7; D gene uncertain. The CDR3 covers 15 residues. The germline V gene encodes CDR1 MNHNY and CDR2 SVGAGI (reference sequence). The ends were cut back, 2 bases at V and 0 bases at J, with 11 bases in the middle. CDR3 region: CASSYLDTYSYEQYF. The CDR3 DNA reads TGTGCCAGCAGTTACCTCGACACCTACTCCTACGAGCAGTACTTC.

The chain couples TRBV14 to TRBJ2-2; the D gene is possibly TRBD1 (5 bases). V lost 1 base to trimming and J lost 2 bases, with 11 bases between them. The CDR3 length is 16 residues. CDR1 and CDR2 (germline): SGHDN, FVKESK. The CDR3 here is CASSQVMGLNTGELFF. The CDR3 nucleotides are TGTGCCAGCAGCCAAGTTATGGGGCTCAACACCGGGGAGCTGTTTTTT. The entire variable domain, with the rest obtained from reference TRBV14 and TRBJ2-2, is as follows: EAGVTQFPSHSVIEKGQTVTLRCDPISGHDNLYWYRRVMGKEIKFLLHFVKESKQDESGMPNNRFLAERTGGTYSTLKVQPAELEDSGVYFCASSQVMGLNTGELFFGEGSRLTVL.

The CDR3 spells CASSYGEAPPGEQFF. CDR3 nucleotides: TGTGCCAGCAGTTATGGGGAGGCCCCCCCGGGAGAGCAGTTCTTC. The chain recombines TRBV6-5 with TRBJ2-1; tentatively, D is TRBD2 (6 bases). Germline CDR1 and CDR2: MNHEY and SVGAGI. The length of the CDR3 is 15 residues. The germline V and J ends were trimmed by 3 bases and 10 bases, with 19 bases remaining between them.

V and J are TRBV6-5 and TRBJ1-1, with D possibly matching TRBD1 (5 bases). Germline CDR1 MNHEY, CDR2 SVGAGI. V shed 7 bases and J shed 5 bases, with 17 bases lying between them. The CDR3 is 14 residues long. DNA for the CDR3: TGTGCCAGCACCCCCGGGACGGGCAGAACTGAAGCTTTCTTT. Translation: CASTPGTGRTEAFF.

The chain carries TRBV4-3 and TRBJ2-7; 14 positions match TRBD2. Germline V gives CDR1 LGHNA, CDR2 YSLEER. The CDR3 loop spans 16 amino acids. The V and J ends lost 0 bases and 6 bases, in that order; junction bases with no gene match: 4. The CDR3 nucleotides are TGCGCCAGCAGCCAAGATTCGACTAGCGGGAGGGGCGAGCAGTACTTC. It specifies CASSQDSTSGRGEQYF.

The chain couples TRBV27 to TRBJ2-1; perhaps TRBD2 as D (5 bases). V lost 2 bases and J 0 bases, leaving 11 bases between the germline ends. The CDR3 extends over 16 amino acids. Germline CDR1 MNHEY, CDR2 SMNVEV (reference sequence). The CDR3 reads CASSLDPSPSYNEQFF. DNA of the CDR3: TGTGCCAGCAGTTTAGACCCTAGCCCCTCCTACAATGAGCAGTTCTTC.

The chain combines TRBV5-6 with TRBJ1-3; 7 bases map to TRBD1. The V gene end was trimmed by 4 bases and the J gene end by 0 bases; junction bases not matched to a gene: 4. The CDR3 is 15 residues long. The germline CDR1 and CDR2 sequences are SGHDT and YYEEEE. DNA of the CDR3: TGTGCCAGCAGCGAAACAGGGGACTCTGGAAACACCATATATTTT. This codes for CASSETGDSGNTIYF.

This clone was picked up one time. This chain joins TRBV25-1 and TRBJ2-7; D possibly corresponds to TRBD2 (5 bases). Trimming removed 3 bases at V and 6 bases at J, with 9 bases between. The CDR3 sequence is 12 residues long. Germline CDR1 reads MGHDK; CDR2 reads SYGVNS. The CDR3 DNA sequence: TGTGCCAGCAGTGATCCCCGGGGCGAGCAGTACTTC. Translation gives CASSDPRGEQYF.

This sequence joins TRBV10-1 and TRBJ2-1; 7 bases line up with TRBD2. In germline, CDR1 is WNHNN, CDR2 SYGVQD (reference sequence). V shed 2 bases and J 8 bases; nucleotides not matched to a gene: 9. The CDR3 extends over 15 amino acids. CDR3 nucleotide sequence: TGCGCCAGCAGTGAGCATAGGGAGGGTTTCGATGAGCAGTTCTTC. This codes for CASSEHREGFDEQFF.

The chain couples TRBV4-1 to TRBJ1-3; unclear D gene. Trimming stripped 0 bases from V and 7 bases from J, with 10 bases between. Germline V gives CDR1 MGHRA, CDR2 YSYEKL. This CDR3 spans 14 amino acids. CDR3 in amino acids: CASSQEGQLNTIYF. CDR3 sequence (DNA): TGCGCCAGCAGCCAAGAGGGCCAGTTGAACACCATATATTTT.

CDR3 bases: TGTGCCAGCACCAAACTAGCGGGGGGGCACTACAATGAGCAGTTCTTC. Its translation: CASTKLAGGHYNEQFF. This chain connects TRBV9 to TRBJ2-1, with 13 positions matching TRBD2. Germline CDR1 reads SGDLS; CDR2 reads YYNGEE. After removal of 6 bases from V and 3 bases from J, the junction contained 6 bases not matched to a gene. The CDR3 sequence is 16 residues long.